The 28 T cell receptor beta chains below all came from one sample that was sequenced in a study of T-cell reconstitution after alpha-beta-depleted transplantation in children. TCRbeta library preparation incorporated unique molecular identifiers. Each CDR3 protein is one row after TCRdb ran MiXCR on the PCR reads. The data contain more than 200,000 distinct CDR3 sequences, more than 20% of them singletons. This specimen consisted of PBMCs, obtained before TCRalphabeta/CD19-depleted stem cell transplant. Receptor source: a girl aged 2 to 10 with Fanconi anemia, due to receive a stem cell transplant.

This clonotype was picked up a small number of times. The rearrangement joins TRBV5-6 to TRBJ2-1; D unclear. The CDR3 loop spans 12 amino acids. Germline values: CDR1 SGHDT, CDR2 YYEEEE. V gave up 4 bases and J gave up 8 bases, with 10 bases separating them. DNA of the CDR3: TGTGCCAGCAGCCCGCAATCGGATGAGCAGTTCTTC. It specifies CASSPQSDEQFF.

This chain uses TRBV30 with TRBJ2-1; the match to TRBD1 covers 8 bases. This CDR3 is built from 12 residues. Trimming removed 7 bases from V and 7 bases from J; junction bases left unmatched: 6. Germline CDR1 is GTSNPN and CDR2 is SVGIG (reference sequence). The CDR3 is CAFGQGGNEQFF. CDR3 sequence (DNA): TGTGCCTTCGGACAGGGCGGAAATGAGCAGTTCTTC. Supplemented by reference TRBV30 and TRBJ2-1, the full variable domain reads SQTIHQWPATLVQPVGSPLSLECTVEGTSNPNLYWYRQAAGRGLQLLFYSVGIGQISSEVPQNLSASRPQDRQFILSSKKLLLSDSGFYLCAFGQGGNEQFFGPGTRLTVL.

This clonotype was observed many times. The chain recombines TRBV20-1 with TRBJ2-3; 8 nucleotides line up with TRBD1. CDR1 and CDR2 from the germline V gene are DFQATT and SNEGSKA (reference sequence). The CDR3 has 17 amino acids. Trimming at V came to 0 bases and at J to 2 bases, leaving 10 bases not matched to a gene. Here the CDR3 DNA reads TGCAGTGCTAGAGATCACCCGGACAGGGATCCCACAGATACGCAGTATTTT. It is translated as CSARDHPDRDPTDTQYF.

This clonotype was observed at least ten times. The chain joins TRBV5-1 to TRBJ1-1; TRBD1 is a possible D gene (5 bases). V shed 4 bases and J shed 7 bases, with 20 bases lying between them. Germline assignment: CDR1 SGHRS and CDR2 YFSETQ. The CDR3 loop spans 15 amino acids. The CDR3 spells CASSRKSRVELEAFF. The CDR3, as DNA: TGCGCCAGCAGCCGTAAGAGCAGGGTAGAGCTTGAAGCTTTCTTT.

The table lists this clonotype with a few counts. V usage is TRBV27 and J usage is TRBJ2-5, with 8 positions matching TRBD1. The trim removed 3 bases at V and 3 bases at J, leaving 0 bases unmatched. Germline V gene lookup returns CDR1 MNHEY and CDR2 SMNVEV (reference sequence). The CDR3 spans 13 residues. CDR3 DNA sequence: TGTGCCAGCAGTTTGACAGGGGAAGAGACCCAGTACTTC. It translates to CASSLTGEETQYF.

This clonotype appeared a few times. This chain links TRBV2 with TRBJ2-3; perhaps TRBD2 as D (5 bases). CDR1 SNHLY and CDR2 FYNNEI come from the germline V gene. This CDR3 region has 13 residues. V was shortened by 5 bases and J by 12 bases, with 18 bases between the two germline ends. CDR3 loop: CASSPGSTFEQYF. In DNA form, the CDR3 reads TGTGCCAGCAGTCCGGGGTCCACATTCGAACAGTATTTT.

This chain joins TRBV7-9 and TRBJ1-1, with TRBD1 matching 7 bases. The V gene end was trimmed by 5 bases and the J gene end by 4 bases; junction bases not matched to a gene: 4. CDR3 length: 13 residues. Germline CDR1 reads SEHNR; CDR2 reads FQNEAQ (reference sequence). The CDR3, as DNA: TGTGCCAGCAGCCCGACAGGGATCACTGAAGCTTTCTTT. It codes for CASSPTGITEAFF.

The rearrangement joins TRBV20-1 to TRBJ2-3; possible D gene TRBD2, 6 bases. V gave up 7 bases and J gave up 0 bases, with 11 bases separating them. From germline, CDR1 is DFQATT and CDR2 SNEGSKA (reference sequence). The CDR3 covers 13 residues. CDR3: CSDRRESTDTQYF. DNA of the CDR3: TGCAGTGATCGGCGGGAAAGCACAGATACGCAGTATTTT.

The chain employs TRBV5-1 and TRBJ2-7, with unresolved D. This CDR3 is built from 12 residues. Germline CDR1 reads SGHRS; CDR2 reads YFSETQ. V was shortened by 4 bases and J by 12 bases, with 17 bases between the two germline ends. The CDR3 DNA reads as TGCGCCAGCAGCCCCGATAATCGAGTACGGTACTTC. Protein product: CASSPDNRVRYF.

This clonotype was detected ten times or more. The genes are TRBV28 and TRBJ2-1, with 11 bases fitting TRBD2. With 4 bases clipped from V and 0 bases from J, the junction kept 5 bases outside the gene matches. This CDR3 is built from 17 residues. Germline V lookup: CDR1 MDHEN, CDR2 SYDVKM. CDR3 sequence (DNA): TGTGCCAGCAGTTCACATAGCGGGAGGGCCTCCTACAATGAGCAGTTCTTC. The encoded protein is CASSSHSGRASYNEQFF.

This clonotype was detected many times. This chain joins TRBV29-1 and TRBJ2-1; TRBD2 is a possible D gene (6 bases). The germline V gene encodes CDR1 SQVTM and CDR2 ANQGSEA. V was clipped by 7 bases and J by 4 bases, with 11 bases between them. The CDR3 is 12 residues long. The CDR3 protein is CSGRAAYNEQFF. The CDR3 coding sequence is TGCAGCGGGAGGGCCGCGTACAATGAGCAGTTCTTC.

The chain employs TRBV6-2 or TRBV6-3 and TRBJ2-2; D unresolved. V shed 7 bases and J shed 6 bases, with 12 bases lying between them. Germline values: CDR1 MNHEY, CDR2 SVGEGT. The CDR3 extends over 13 amino acids. CDR3 in amino acids: CASTNGDPGELFF. The DNA of the CDR3 is TGTGCCAGCACTAACGGAGACCCCGGGGAGCTGTTTTTT.

The table lists this clonotype with a few counts. V gene TRBV7-8 combines with J gene TRBJ2-2; no firm D call. Germline V CDR1 and CDR2: SGHVS, FQNEAQ. The V end was cut by 1 base, the J end by 8 bases, with 11 bases between. The CDR3 consists of 14 residues. CDR3 residues: CASSLVPVYGELFF. Here the CDR3 DNA reads TGTGCCAGCAGCTTAGTTCCCGTATATGGGGAGCTGTTTTTT. Combining the CDR3 with reference TRBV7-8 and TRBJ2-2 gives the whole variable domain GAGVSQSPRYKVAKRGQDVALRCDPISGHVSLFWYQQALGQGPEFLTYFQNEAQLDKSGLPSDRFFAERPEGSVSTLKIQRTQQEDSAVYLCASSLVPVYGELFFGEGSRLTVL.

As for this clonotype: At one boundary the junction diverges from the germline segment, which might be a read error. The gene calls are TRBV29-1 and TRBJ1-1, with 7 positions matching TRBD1. This CDR3 is built from 14 residues. Germline-derived CDR1 and CDR2 are SQVTM and ANQGSEA. The CDR3 loop is CSVDGNDRDTGAFF. CDR3 DNA: TGCAGCGTTGATGGCAACGACAGGGACACTGGAGCTTTCTTT.

This clonotype was counted ten times or more. J is TRBJ2-1 and V is TRBV20-1; no clear D. The germline V gene encodes CDR1 DFQATT and CDR2 SNEGSKA (reference sequence). The V gene lost 1 base and the J gene lost 6 bases, with 13 bases spanning the gap. This CDR3 spans 14 amino acids. CDR3 bases: TGCAGTGCTAGAGGGTCCAGCACGGCCAATGAGCAGTTCTTC. It yields the protein CSARGSSTANEQFF.

This clonotype was recorded at least ten times. This chain joins TRBV7-6 and TRBJ2-3; D unresolved. Germline-derived CDR1 and CDR2 are SGHVS and FNYEAQ. V lost 2 bases to trimming and J lost 0 bases, with 6 bases between them. This CDR3 region has 14 residues. As DNA, the CDR3 is TGTGCCAGCAGCTTATATTCTAGCACAGATACGCAGTATTTT. Amino acid sequence: CASSLYSSTDTQYF.

This clonotype was seen at least ten times. This chain joins TRBV7-9 and TRBJ2-1; a possible D gene is TRBD1 (5 bases). The germline V gene has CDR1 SEHNR and CDR2 FQNEAQ (reference sequence). CDR3 size: 15 residues. Deletions cut 2 bases from V and 5 bases from J, with 13 bases between. The CDR3 region is CASSLRQGMDNEQFF. As DNA, the CDR3 is TGTGCCAGCAGCTTAAGGCAGGGCATGGACAATGAGCAGTTCTTC. The full variable domain, with the rest looked up from reference TRBV7-9 and TRBJ2-1, is DTGVSQNPRHKITKRGQNVTFRCDPISEHNRLYWYRQTLGQGPEFLTYFQNEAQLEKSRLLSDRFSAERPKGSFSTLEIQRTEQGDSAMYLCASSLRQGMDNEQFFGPGTRLTVL.

The rearrangement uses TRBV20-1 and TRBJ2-3, with D perhaps matching TRBD2 (7 bases). CDR3 length equals 11 residues. Trimming pared 7 bases from V and 4 bases from J, leaving 9 bases between. Germline CDR1 is DFQATT and CDR2 is SNEGSKA (reference sequence). CDR3 in amino acids: CSEGGADTQYF. The DNA of the CDR3 is TGCAGTGAAGGGGGGGCAGATACGCAGTATTTT.

Notes on this clonotype: Just one base apart from a much larger clone, this may be a read error. The chain links TRBV4-2 to TRBJ2-5, with 7 bases aligning to TRBD1. The CDR3 runs to 14 residues. Germline V CDR1 and CDR2: LGHNA, YNFKEQ. Written as DNA, the CDR3 is TGTGCCAGCAGCCCCCGGGACAGAGATGAGACCCAGTGCTTC. Amino acids: CASSPRDRDETQCF.

This clonotype was seen more than once but under ten times. CDR3 sequence: CAISESRSNQPQHF. The CDR3 DNA sequence: TGTGCCATCAGTGAGTCGCGGAGCAATCAGCCCCAGCATTTT. The chain joins TRBV10-3 to TRBJ1-5; D gene ambiguous. The germline CDR1 and CDR2 sequences are ENHRY and SYGVKD. The germline V and J ends were trimmed by 0 bases and 1 base, with 4 bases remaining between them. The CDR3 is 14 amino acids.

This sequence joins TRBV29-1 and TRBJ2-3, with TRBD2 identical over 8 bases. CDR3 length: 14 amino acids. Germline V gives CDR1 SQVTM, CDR2 ANQGSEA. J lost 4 bases, V lost 6 bases, and 9 bases had no gene match. In nucleotides, the CDR3 is TGCAGCGTGGCTAGCGGGCCCCCCCCAGATACGCAGTATTTT. Its translation: CSVASGPPPDTQYF.

This clonotype was observed once. The CDR3 coding sequence is TGTGCCAGCAGTCGTAGCGGGCTTTACAATGAGCAGTTCTTC. Protein: CASSRSGLYNEQFF. The chain links TRBV11-3 to TRBJ2-1; 7 bases fit TRBD2. Trimming removed 6 bases from V and 4 bases from J; junction bases left unmatched: 6. CDR1 is SGHNT, CDR2 YENEEA, per germline. The CDR3 is 14 amino acids.

This clonotype was detected only a few times. The chain couples TRBV7-2 to TRBJ2-7; TRBD1 is a possible D gene (5 bases). Trimming cost V 5 bases and J 3 bases, with 17 bases left between them. The CDR3 spans 15 residues. In germline, CDR1 is SGHTA, CDR2 FQGNSA. This CDR3 reads CASSPRRVGIYEQYF. Here the CDR3 DNA reads TGTGCCAGCAGCCCGCGCAGGGTAGGGATCTACGAGCAGTACTTC. Combining the CDR3 with reference TRBV7-2 and TRBJ2-7 gives the whole variable domain GAGVSQSPSNKVTEKGKDVELRCDPISGHTALYWYRQSLGQGLEFLIYFQGNSAPDKSGLPSDRFSAERTGGSVSTLTIQRTQQEDSAVYLCASSPRRVGIYEQYFGPGTRLTVT.

This clonotype showed up many times. The chain is built from TRBV28 and TRBJ2-5; the match to TRBD2 covers 14 bases. This CDR3 region has 16 residues. V was clipped by 6 bases and J by 5 bases; unmatched bases: 8. The germline V gene has CDR1 MDHEN and CDR2 SYDVKM. DNA for the CDR3: TGTGCCAGCAGCAGGACTAGCGGGAGGCCCCGGGAGACCCAGTACTTC. This codes for CASSRTSGRPRETQYF. Combining the CDR3 with reference TRBV28 and TRBJ2-5 gives the whole variable domain DVKVTQSSRYLVKRTGEKVFLECVQDMDHENMFWYRQDPGLGLRLIYFSYDVKMKEKGDIPEGYSVSREKKERFSLILESASTNQTSMYLCASSRTSGRPRETQYFGPGTRLLVL.

The V gene is TRBV28, the J gene TRBJ2-2, with a tentative D call TRBD1 (6 bases). V was clipped by 3 bases and J by 0 bases, with 8 bases between them. From germline, CDR1 is MDHEN and CDR2 SYDVKM. There are 15 residues in the CDR3. CDR3 DNA sequence: TGTGCCAGCAGTTTCACAGGGACGAACACCGGGGAGCTGTTTTTT. Its translation: CASSFTGTNTGELFF.

This clonotype was seen repeatedly, ten times or more. J is TRBJ1-1 and V is TRBV6-5, with 7 bases identical to TRBD1. Germline V gene data show CDR1 as MNHEY and CDR2 as SVGAGI. With 2 bases clipped from V and 2 bases from J, the junction kept 8 bases outside the gene matches. CDR3 length: 16 residues. The CDR3 loop is CASSYATGLSNTEAFF. CDR3 in DNA: TGTGCCAGCAGTTACGCGACAGGGCTTTCTAACACTGAAGCTTTCTTT.

The J gene is TRBJ2-1, the V gene TRBV28, with TRBD1 matching 7 bases. The germline gives CDR1 MDHEN, CDR2 SYDVKM. J was trimmed by 6 bases and V by 6 bases; bases with no gene match: 11. CDR3 length equals 15 residues. The CDR3 DNA reads TGTGCCAGCAGCCGCTGGACAGGAGTCGTCAATGAGCAGTTCTTC. Its translation is CASSRWTGVVNEQFF.

The table lists this clonotype with a few counts. The chain recombines TRBV5-1 with TRBJ2-7; TRBD1 matches 7 bases. With V trimmed by 4 bases and J by 2 bases, 6 bases remained unmatched. The CDR3 loop spans 14 amino acids. CDR1 and CDR2 (germline): SGHRS, YFSETQ. In DNA, the CDR3 is TGCGCCAGCAGCACCTACAGGGGTGCCTACGAGCAGTACTTC. This translates into CASSTYRGAYEQYF.